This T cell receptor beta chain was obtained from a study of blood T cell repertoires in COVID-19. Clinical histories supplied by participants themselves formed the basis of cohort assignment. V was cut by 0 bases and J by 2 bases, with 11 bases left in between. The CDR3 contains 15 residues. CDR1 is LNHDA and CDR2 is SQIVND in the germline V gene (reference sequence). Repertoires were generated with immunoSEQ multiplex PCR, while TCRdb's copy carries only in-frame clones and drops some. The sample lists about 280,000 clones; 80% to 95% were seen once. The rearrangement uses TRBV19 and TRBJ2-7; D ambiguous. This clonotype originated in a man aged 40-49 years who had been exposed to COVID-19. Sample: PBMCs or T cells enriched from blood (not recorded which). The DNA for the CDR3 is TGTGCCAGTAGTATAGATCACAGCTCCACCTACGAGCAGTACTTC. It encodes CASSIDHSSTYEQYF.